One sample yielded the 24 T cell receptor beta chains listed below, sequenced in a study of TIL therapy for anti-PD-1-resistant metastatic lung cancer. The immunoSEQ assay was v3. Sequenced by immunoSEQ multiplex PCR; TCRdb stores in-frame clones only, minus some. The sample carries around 21,000 clones, about two thirds recorded once. Time point reported: pre-treatment sample, taken before nivolumab and TIL therapy. The specimen was blood, collected at baseline. These receptor sequences come from a person between 30 and 79 years old with non-small cell lung cancer.

This clone appeared a few times. The J gene is TRBJ2-7, the V gene TRBV7-2, with a tentative D call TRBD2 (5 bases). With 0 bases removed from V and 0 bases from J, the gap between germline ends came to 6 bases. The germline CDR1 and CDR2 sequences are SGHTA and FQGNSA. The CDR3 sequence is 14 residues long. CDR3 in amino acids: CASSLARASYEQYV. The CDR3 coding sequence is TGTGCCAGCAGCTTAGCGCGGGCCTCCTACGAGCAGTACGTC.

The chain recombines TRBV2 with TRBJ1-6; no definite D call. This CDR3 region has 16 residues. V was pared by 7 bases and J by 6 bases, with 19 bases between. CDR1 and CDR2 (germline): SNHLY, FYNNEI. CDR3 amino acids: CASTPGSLQTNSPLHF. The CDR3 DNA sequence: TGTGCCAGCACCCCCGGTTCTCTGCAAACTAATTCACCCCTCCACTTT.

This clone was seen a few times. The chain is built from TRBV7-7 and TRBJ1-4; a possible D gene is TRBD1 (5 bases). The CDR3 has 15 amino acids. The germline gives CDR1 SSHAT, CDR2 FNYEAQ (reference sequence). Between the trimmed V and J ends, which lost 1 base and 4 bases, there was a span of 10 bases. The CDR3 loop reads CASSLVRGNNEKLFF. CDR3 nucleotide sequence: TGTGCCAGCAGCTTAGTTCGGGGGAATAATGAAAAACTGTTTTTT. The full variable domain, rest sourced from reference TRBV7-7 and TRBJ1-4, is GAGVSQSPRYKVTKRGQDVTLRCDPISSHATLYWYQQALGQGPEFLTYFNYEAQPDKSGLPSDRFSAERPEGSISTLTIQRTEQRDSAMYRCASSLVRGNNEKLFFGSGTQLSVL.

The chain recombines TRBV5-1 with TRBJ1-4; 8 bases are a match to TRBD1. The CDR3 sequence is 14 residues long. The germline V gene has CDR1 SGHRS and CDR2 YFSETQ. V was pared by 4 bases and J by 8 bases, with 7 bases of the junction left unmatched. The CDR3 is CASSLGQGEEKLFF. The CDR3 DNA reads as TGCGCCAGCAGCCTCGGACAGGGTGAGGAAAAACTGTTTTTT.

This clone was seen once. This rearrangement joins TRBV5-1 to TRBJ2-3, with D tentatively TRBD2 (6 bases). The CDR3 spans 14 residues. Per the germline V gene, CDR1 is SGHRS and CDR2 is YFSETQ. With 3 bases removed from V and 4 bases from J, the gap between germline ends came to 12 bases. This chain's CDR3 is CASSSPEGPDTQYF. The CDR3 nucleotides read TGCGCCAGCAGCTCCCCGGAGGGACCAGATACGCAGTATTTT.

The genes are TRBV3-1 (or the pseudogene TRBV3-2) and TRBJ1-6; no reliable D call. V was clipped by 4 bases and J by 7 bases, with 11 bases between them. The CDR3 totals 14 residues. The germline gives CDR1 LGHDT, CDR2 YNNKEL (reference sequence). CDR3 region: CASSRPAENSPLHF. The CDR3 bases are TGTGCCAGCAGCCGGCCGGCGGAGAATTCACCCCTCCACTTT.

V usage is TRBV5-1 and J usage is TRBJ2-2; 11 nucleotides align to TRBD2. Germline V CDR1 and CDR2: SGHRS, YFSETQ. The CDR3 runs 16 residues. V shed 4 bases and J 4 bases; nucleotides not matched to a gene: 6. CDR3 DNA sequence: TGCGCCAGCAGCGGGGGGACTAGCGGTACCACCGGGGAGCTGTTTTTT. Translated, it gives CASSGGTSGTTGELFF.

This chain joins TRBV5-4 and TRBJ2-7; 9 nucleotides agree with TRBD1. Germline V lookup: CDR1 SGHNT, CDR2 YYREEE (reference sequence). This CDR3 comprises 15 residues. Trimming cost V 2 bases and J 4 bases; bases outside gene matches: 7. The CDR3 region has the DNA TGTGCCAGCAGCTTACGGACAGGGGAAATTTACGAGCAGTACTTC. This sequence encodes CASSLRTGEIYEQYF.

The chain uses TRBV13 and TRBJ1-4; 8 bases match TRBD1. Germline CDR1 reads PRHDT; CDR2 reads FYEKMQ (reference sequence). Trimming at V came to 5 bases and at J to 8 bases, leaving 13 bases not matched to a gene. This CDR3 comprises 16 residues. The CDR3 DNA follows: TGTGCCAGCAGCGCCGAACAGGGGGTCTGTTCGGAAAAACTGTTTTTT. Its translation is CASSAEQGVCSEKLFF.

This sequence joins TRBV6-5 and TRBJ2-1; a possible D gene is TRBD1 (6 bases). Per the germline V gene, CDR1 is MNHEY and CDR2 is SVGAGI. The V end lost 4 bases, the J end lost 2 bases, and 12 bases lay between the germline ends. The CDR3 spans 15 residues. DNA of the CDR3: TGTGCCAGCAGTTCCAGACAGGCTCCCTACAATGAGCAGTTCTTC. It translates to CASSSRQAPYNEQFF.

V and J are TRBV30 and TRBJ2-2; 9 nucleotides agree with TRBD1. The CDR3 is 13 residues long. Per germline, CDR1 GTSNPN and CDR2 SVGIG (reference sequence). The ends lost 5 bases at V and 5 bases at J; junction bases unmatched: 3. The CDR3 loop reads CAWDRGWTGELFF. The CDR3 nucleotides are TGTGCCTGGGACAGGGGGTGGACCGGGGAGCTGTTTTTT.

The gene calls are TRBV7-7 and TRBJ2-7; D may be TRBD1 (5 bases). Per the germline V gene, CDR1 is SSHAT and CDR2 is FNYEAQ (reference sequence). Trimming removed 1 base at V and 6 bases at J, with 10 bases between. CDR3 length: 13 residues. The CDR3 region is CASSLEVGVEQYF. CDR3 in DNA: TGTGCCAGCAGCTTAGAGGTAGGGGTCGAGCAGTACTTC. The full variable domain, in which reference TRBV7-7 and TRBJ2-7 provide the parts outside the CDR3, is GAGVSQSPRYKVTKRGQDVTLRCDPISSHATLYWYQQALGQGPEFLTYFNYEAQPDKSGLPSDRFSAERPEGSISTLTIQRTEQRDSAMYRCASSLEVGVEQYFGPGTRLTVT.

V usage is TRBV6-2 or TRBV6-3 and J usage is TRBJ2-2; 10 bases align to TRBD1. V trimming: 5 bases; J trimming: 5 bases; junction bases outside the gene matches: 5. The germline gives CDR1 MNHEY, CDR2 SVGEGT. The CDR3 runs 15 residues. CDR3 coding DNA: TGTGCCAGCAGTCGCCGGGACAGGGGAACCGGGGAGCTGTTTTTT. This gives the protein CASSRRDRGTGELFF.

The chain couples TRBV19 to TRBJ2-3; 16 bases are a match to TRBD2. J lost 4 bases, V lost 4 bases, and 11 bases had no gene match. Looked up from germline, CDR1 is LNHDA and CDR2 is SQIVND (reference sequence). This CDR3 has 19 residues. CDR3 loop: CASSRSGTSGRALPDTQYF. CDR3 coding DNA: TGTGCCAGTAGTAGGTCCGGGACTAGCGGGAGGGCCTTGCCAGATACGCAGTATTTT.

The chain joins TRBV10-3 to TRBJ2-5; TRBD1 might be the D (5 bases). Germline CDR1 reads ENHRY; CDR2 reads SYGVKD. The CDR3 has 15 residues. V was cut by 0 bases and J by 1 base, with 9 bases left in between. This CDR3 reads CAISESNRGQETQYF. CDR3 bases: TGTGCCATCAGTGAGTCGAATAGGGGCCAAGAGACCCAGTACTTC.

The V gene is TRBV5-1, the J gene TRBJ2-1; the D is unclear. The CDR3 runs 15 residues. Deletions cut 1 base from V and 8 bases from J, with 16 bases between. In germline, CDR1 is SGHRS, CDR2 YFSETQ. The CDR3 protein is CASSLRYPGVDEQFF. CDR3 in DNA: TGCGCCAGCAGCTTGAGGTACCCTGGAGTCGATGAGCAGTTCTTC.

V is TRBV27 and J is TRBJ2-3; TRBD1 might be the D (6 bases). Deletions cut 2 bases from V and 5 bases from J, with 11 bases between. In germline, CDR1 is MNHEY, CDR2 SMNVEV (reference sequence). The CDR3 has 14 residues. The CDR3 loop reads CASSLTGFLDTQYF. CDR3 DNA: TGTGCCAGCAGTTTAACAGGGTTCCTAGATACGCAGTATTTT.

The chain couples TRBV4-3 to TRBJ1-5, with a tentative D call TRBD1 (6 bases). Germline CDR1 LGHNA, CDR2 YSLEER. V was trimmed by 0 bases and J by 11 bases, leaving 17 bases between them. The CDR3 runs 15 residues. Written as DNA, the CDR3 is TGCGCCAGCAGCCAAGATATTTACGGGGGCGCAGCCCAGCATTTT. Residues: CASSQDIYGGAAQHF.

The chain uses TRBV24-1 and TRBJ1-5, with a possible D match to TRBD1 (5 bases). The CDR3 spans 19 residues. The germline gives CDR1 KGHDR, CDR2 SFDVKD. The V gene lost 0 bases and the J gene lost 0 bases, with 17 bases spanning the gap. The CDR3 sequence is CATSDLGGEQTLSNQPQHF. The CDR3 nucleotides read TGTGCCACCAGTGATTTGGGGGGGGAGCAGACCCTTAGCAATCAGCCCCAGCATTTT.

The rearrangement uses TRBV6-5 and TRBJ2-1; 7 nucleotides line up with TRBD2. Germline CDR1 MNHEY, CDR2 SVGAGI. V was pared by 7 bases and J by 5 bases, with 5 bases of the junction left unmatched. The CDR3 contains 13 residues. In DNA, the CDR3 is TGTGCCAGCACCGGGACTAACCACAATGAGCAGTTCTTC. It translates to CASTGTNHNEQFF.

The V and J genes are TRBV14 and TRBJ2-3; 7 positions agree with TRBD1. The CDR3 runs to 15 residues. CDR1 SGHDN and CDR2 FVKESK come from the germline V gene. Trimming took 4 bases from V and 0 from J; bases not matched to a gene: 4. The CDR3 nucleotides read TGTGCCAGCAGCCTACGGGACAGTAGCACAGATACGCAGTATTTT. It is translated as CASSLRDSSTDTQYF.

The chain is built from TRBV10-3 and TRBJ1-6, with D possibly TRBD1 on 6 matching bases. This CDR3 is built from 15 residues. Germline CDR1 reads ENHRY; CDR2 reads SYGVKD. V shed 3 bases and J shed 10 bases, with 16 bases lying between them. CDR3 sequence: CAISEPQGSSSPLHF. The CDR3 coding sequence is TGTGCCATCAGTGAACCACAGGGTTCGAGCTCACCCCTCCACTTT.

This clone was counted a few times. The CDR3 nucleotides read TGTGCCAGCAGACAGGGAAACGAGCAGTACTTC. As protein: CASRQGNEQYF. The chain links TRBV5-4 to TRBJ2-7, with D possibly matching TRBD1 (6 bases). V shed 5 bases and J shed 5 bases, with 8 bases lying between them. This CDR3 is built from 11 residues. The V gene's germline CDR1 is SGHNT and CDR2 YYREEE (reference sequence).

The chain has TRBV20-1 and TRBJ2-5, with D unclear. Germline V gene lookup returns CDR1 DFQATT and CDR2 SNEGSKA (reference sequence). V lost 5 bases and J lost 4, with 5 bases in between. This CDR3 comprises 10 residues. CDR3 sequence: CSAPLETQYF. CDR3 bases: TGCAGTGCTCCCCTAGAGACCCAGTACTTC.